These 20 T cell receptor beta chains were all obtained from the same sample, sequenced in a study of T-cell memory formation after mild COVID-19. MiXCR, run by TCRdb on the 5' RACE reads, gives a single entry per CDR3 protein. The data show about 390,000 distinct CDR3 sequences, around 21% seen once. The sequencing sample was made of PBMCs or a T cell subset sorted from them (not recorded which). The source is an adult woman who had mild COVID-19 (a few samples of this study predate the infection). Cell type and time point are not known.

This clonotype was seen a handful of times. The rearrangement uses TRBV6-2 or TRBV6-3 and TRBJ2-5; D not resolved. The ends were cut back, 5 bases at V and 0 bases at J, with 7 bases in the middle. CDR1 MNHEY and CDR2 SVGEGT come from the germline V gene. The CDR3 consists of 13 residues. CDR3 residues: CASSKIHQETQYF. CDR3 DNA sequence: TGTGCCAGCAGTAAAATCCACCAAGAGACCCAGTACTTC.

This clonotype was detected a few times. The gene calls are TRBV5-5 and TRBJ1-2; tentatively, D is TRBD1 (6 bases). The CDR3 has 17 residues. Germline values: CDR1 SGHKS, CDR2 YYEKEE (reference sequence). V lost 0 bases and J 4 bases, leaving 19 bases between the germline ends. The CDR3 loop reads CASSLETGSNPGYGYTF. The CDR3 DNA sequence: TGTGCCAGCAGCTTGGAGACAGGTTCAAACCCTGGCTATGGCTACACCTTC.

In nucleotides, the CDR3 is TGTGCCAGCAGCTTCGGCGGGGGGGCCCGTTATGAGCAGTTCTTC. Protein: CASSFGGGARYEQFF. This chain joins TRBV5-6 and TRBJ2-1; 9 nucleotides align to TRBD2. V gave up 2 bases and J gave up 8 bases; unmatched junction bases: 8. Germline V gene data show CDR1 as SGHDT and CDR2 as YYEEEE. The CDR3 is 15 residues long.

This clonotype was detected a few times. The chain is built from TRBV20-1 and TRBJ2-7; 14 nucleotides align to TRBD2. The V segment lost 3 bases and the J segment 5 bases; nucleotides outside the gene matches: 12. Germline values: CDR1 DFQATT, CDR2 SNEGSKA (reference sequence). The length of the CDR3 is 17 residues. CDR3 nucleotide sequence: TGCAGTGCTAGCGGGACTAGCGGGAGTAGGGTTTTTGACGAGCAGTACTTC. This translates into CSASGTSGSRVFDEQYF.

This clonotype was observed a few times. This rearrangement joins TRBV5-6 to TRBJ1-1; possible D gene TRBD1, 6 bases. The CDR3 consists of 15 residues. The V end lost 4 bases, the J end lost 2 bases, and 15 bases lay between the germline ends. From germline, CDR1 is SGHDT and CDR2 YYEEEE. CDR3: CASSTGGGHNTEAFF. The CDR3 DNA reads TGTGCCAGCAGCACAGGCGGGGGGCATAACACTGAAGCTTTCTTT.

This clonotype appeared many times. V and J are TRBV9 and TRBJ2-3; 14 nucleotides line up with TRBD2. After removal of 3 bases from V and 1 base from J, the junction contained 1 base not matched to a gene. This CDR3 spans 16 amino acids. CDR1 is SGDLS, CDR2 YYNGEE, per germline. CDR3 sequence (DNA): TGTGCCAGCAGCGCGGGACTAGCGGGGGGCACAGATACGCAGTATTTT. Encoded protein: CASSAGLAGGTDTQYF.

This clonotype was seen a handful of times. The chain is built from TRBV25-1 and TRBJ1-5; TRBD1 matches at 7 bases. This CDR3 has 15 amino acids. The V gene's germline CDR1 is MGHDK and CDR2 SYGVNS. V gave up 3 bases and J gave up 10 bases; unmatched junction bases: 12. The CDR3 reads CASSDRDSRDPPQHF. The CDR3 DNA reads as TGTGCCAGCAGTGATCGGGACAGCCGAGATCCCCCCCAGCATTTT.

This clonotype has at least ten counts. J is TRBJ2-1 and V is TRBV7-2; TRBD2 is a possible D gene (6 bases). V was cut by 5 bases and J by 0 bases, with 14 bases left in between. This CDR3 is built from 16 residues. Germline V CDR1 and CDR2: SGHTA, FQGNSA. Here the CDR3 reads CASSPGLASSYNEQFF. The CDR3, as DNA: TGTGCCAGCAGCCCCGGGCTAGCGAGCTCCTACAATGAGCAGTTCTTC.

The chain recombines TRBV21-1 with TRBJ1-2; TRBD1, the table's D call, lacks a check against the DNA. TRBV21-1 is designated a pseudogene. The CDR3 has 14 amino acids. The CDR3 region is CASSKGHRVIGYTF. DNA for the CDR3: TGTGCCAGCAGCAAAGGCCACAGGGTAATTGGCTACACCTTC.

This chain connects TRBV4-3 to TRBJ1-5; D unclear. Deletions cut 2 bases from V and 6 bases from J, with 8 bases between. In germline, CDR1 is LGHNA, CDR2 YSLEER. The CDR3 runs to 13 residues. The CDR3: CASSQLKGQPQHF. In DNA form, the CDR3 reads TGCGCCAGCAGCCAACTAAAGGGTCAGCCCCAGCATTTT.

The chain is built from TRBV15 and TRBJ1-1, with 8 positions matching TRBD1. Germline V gives CDR1 LNHNV, CDR2 YYDKDF (reference sequence). J gave up 5 bases and V 5 bases, and 10 bases lay outside the gene matches. CDR3 length equals 15 residues. The CDR3 coding sequence is TGTGCCACCAGCCCACAAAGGACAGGGCGGACTGAAGCTTTCTTT. Residues: CATSPQRTGRTEAFF.

This chain uses TRBV5-4 with TRBJ2-5, with 10 bases that match TRBD2. The junction had 5 bases not matched to a gene; V was cut back by 4 bases and J by 2 bases. This CDR3 is 15 amino acids long. CDR1 SGHNT and CDR2 YYREEE come from the germline V gene (reference sequence). The CDR3 reads CASSVSGGVQETQYF. The CDR3 DNA is TGTGCCAGCAGCGTAAGCGGGGGGGTTCAAGAGACCCAGTACTTC.

The chain is built from TRBV7-9 and TRBJ1-2; 11 nucleotides agree with TRBD1. Trimming cost V 5 bases and J 8 bases; bases outside gene matches: 16. This CDR3 has 17 residues. CDR1 and CDR2 from the germline V gene are SEHNR and FQNEAQ (reference sequence). CDR3 sequence reads: CASSPLPRTGGALGYTF. CDR3 in DNA: TGTGCCAGCAGCCCACTCCCTCGGACAGGGGGCGCACTCGGCTACACCTTC.

The CDR3 coding sequence is TGTGCCAGCTCACCACCGTCAGGGTTCGCCGGGGAGCTGTTTTTT. Translated, it gives CASSPPSGFAGELFF. The gene calls are TRBV18 and TRBJ2-2; D may be TRBD1 (5 bases). Germline-derived CDR1 and CDR2 are KGHSH and LQKENI. With 0 bases removed from V and 6 bases from J, the gap between germline ends came to 11 bases. The CDR3 covers 15 residues. The full variable domain, completed using reference TRBV18 and TRBJ2-2, is NAGVMQNPRHLVRRRGQEARLRCSPMKGHSHVYWYRQLPEEGLKFMVYLQKENIIDESGMPKERFSAEFPKEGPSILRIQQVVRGDSAAYFCASSPPSGFAGELFFGEGSRLTVL.

To note about this clonotype: One junction end disagrees with the germline gene, perhaps due to a read error. V gene TRBV12-3 or TRBV12-4 combines with J gene TRBJ2-5, with D possibly matching TRBD1 (6 bases). CDR3 length: 14 amino acids. The CDR3 region has the DNA TGTGCCAGCAGAACCTGGACAGATCAAGACACCCAGTACTTC. Its protein product is CASRTWTDQDTQYF.

This clonotype was detected only a few times. V is TRBV6-5 and J is TRBJ2-7; D tentatively reads TRBD1 or TRBD2 (5 bases each). Germline V lookup: CDR1 MNHEY, CDR2 SVGAGI. The CDR3 covers 15 residues. Between the trimmed V and J ends, which lost 5 bases and 2 bases, there was a span of 16 bases. The chain's CDR3 is CASSPPRGATYEQYF. In DNA, the CDR3 is TGTGCCAGCAGTCCTCCAAGGGGAGCGACCTACGAGCAGTACTTC.

This clonotype was picked up a small number of times. The rearrangement joins TRBV14 to TRBJ1-2; D ambiguous. This CDR3 contains 17 residues. Germline CDR1 is SGHDN and CDR2 is FVKESK. The ends were cut back, 0 bases at V and 3 bases at J, with 17 bases in the middle. CDR3 DNA sequence: TGTGCCAGCAGCCAAGATGGGTTCAACGGGGTCTACTATGGCTACACCTTC. Translated: CASSQDGFNGVYYGYTF. The complete variable domain, with remaining parts taken from reference TRBV14 and TRBJ1-2, reads EAGVTQFPSHSVIEKGQTVTLRCDPISGHDNLYWYRRVMGKEIKFLLHFVKESKQDESGMPNNRFLAERTGGTYSTLKVQPAELEDSGVYFCASSQDGFNGVYYGYTFGSGTRLTVV.

The CDR3 protein is CSVPPVGTSGGAPYNEQFF. The CDR3 DNA reads as TGCAGCGTCCCCCCGGTTGGGACTAGCGGGGGGGCGCCCTACAATGAGCAGTTCTTC. The chain is built from TRBV29-1 and TRBJ2-1; 16 bases fit TRBD2. This CDR3 region has 19 residues. CDR1 and CDR2 (germline): SQVTM, ANQGSEA. After removal of 6 bases from V and 2 bases from J, the junction contained 13 bases not matched to a gene.

The gene calls are TRBV18 and TRBJ1-2; TRBD1 agrees at 7 bases. CDR1 and CDR2 (germline): KGHSH, LQKENI. The CDR3 length is 15 residues. The V gene end was trimmed by 2 bases and the J gene end by 7 bases; junction bases not matched to a gene: 10. The CDR3 DNA is TGTGCCAGCTCACCATCCGGGACAGCCACTGGTGGCTACACCTTC. This gives the protein CASSPSGTATGGYTF.

The rearrangement links TRBV7-9 to TRBJ2-3; D perhaps matches TRBD2 (5 bases). The CDR3 length is 15 residues. V was pared by 0 bases and J by 5 bases, with 12 bases between. The V gene's germline CDR1 is SEHNR and CDR2 FQNEAQ (reference sequence). The CDR3 DNA sequence: TGTGCCAGCAGCTTAGCCCCTAGGGAGAGAGATACGCAGTATTTT. Its translation: CASSLAPRERDTQYF.